These T cell receptor beta chains were read from a single sample in a study of T cells in Graves' hyperthyroidism and ophthalmopathy. One entry per CDR3 protein results from TCRdb running MiXCR on the multiplex PCR reads. This table has some 760,000 distinct CDR3 sequences, 12% to 15% appearing once. Material: blood. Receptor source: a woman between 18 and 29 years old with Graves' hyperthyroidism. Both conserved end residues are part of each CDR3. The listing skips clone size in some rows; elsewhere it reads once, few, many or a size class.

j_call clone_size v_call cdr3_aa
TRBJ1-2 many TRBV12-3/TRBV12-4 CASSPRAANNYGYTF
TRBJ2-3 NA TRBV5-1 CASSSGRAGGTDTQYF
TRBJ1-4 many TRBV28 CASSRSGTAEEKLFF
TRBJ2-7 NA TRBV28 CASSPRTKLYEQYF
TRBJ2-3 few TRBV7-2 CASSLGGLAGGLTDTQYF
TRBJ2-1 few TRBV28 CATQDNANTVYNEQFF
TRBJ2-3 NA TRBV5-1 CASSLPDYDTQYF
TRBJ1-1 few TRBV5-8 CASSADRVNTEAFF
TRBJ1-4 few TRBV4-1 CASSQEVGTGYINEKLFF
TRBJ2-5 many TRBV11-2 CASLSGRGKPRETQYF
TRBJ2-6 many TRBV2 CASSQGSGANVLTF
TRBJ2-7 few TRBV14 CASSQDFGEQYF
TRBJ1-1 many TRBV11-2 CASSLTEGNTEAFF
TRBJ2-3 many TRBV12-3/TRBV12-4 CASTLLRLAGPRDTQYF
TRBJ2-1 NA TRBV29-1 CSGAGTGIGNEQFF
TRBJ1-4 NA TRBV9 CASSVGLGNEKLFF
TRBJ2-5 many TRBV9 CASSVGGTGGRETQYF
TRBJ2-3 many TRBV2 CASSNTDTQYF
TRBJ2-1 many TRBV7-3 CASSLRREGKVNEQFF
TRBJ2-1 NA TRBV24-1 CATSDPPGGNEQFF
TRBJ2-3 NA TRBV10-3 CAISGTSGDTDTQYF
TRBJ1-1 many TRBV7-2 CASSNRLVNTEAFF
TRBJ2-1 many TRBV11-1 CASSLDGRSYNEQFF
TRBJ1-1 NA TRBV4-3 CASSQLQGATIFTEAFF
TRBJ1-3 NA TRBV28 CASRGYSGNTIYF
TRBJ1-5 many TRBV30 CAWSKDRVNDQPQHF
TRBJ2-7 NA TRBV7-9 CAGSPPRTSGRVGTYEQYF
TRBJ1-5 many TRBV3-1 CASSQGGHDQPQHF
TRBJ2-7 few TRBV4-1 CASSQGLSARGVEQYF
TRBJ2-1 many TRBV7-9 CASSLELDEQFF
TRBJ2-1 few TRBV18 CASSPRTDYNEQFF
TRBJ2-1 NA TRBV29-1 CSVPLAGVANEQFF
TRBJ2-5 many TRBV11-2 CASSLAGGPRETQYF
TRBJ2-3 many TRBV20-1 CSARTADTQYF
TRBJ2-1 many TRBV6-1 CASSFATSGRHNEQFF
TRBJ2-3 many TRBV11-2 CASWRGRSSTDTQYF
TRBJ2-5 NA TRBV24-1 CATSESRTSGETQYF
TRBJ2-2 NA TRBV7-9 CASSQQGSTGELFF
TRBJ1-2 NA TRBV7-9 CASSLPGWNGYTF
TRBJ2-5 many TRBV12-3/TRBV12-4 CANSRDSPTGTQYF
TRBJ1-2 many TRBV12-3/TRBV12-4 CASSLVRQAPVYGYTF
TRBJ1-2 NA TRBV6-1 CASTLRPNTGELPNYGYTF
TRBJ1-5 many TRBV11-2 CASSLMSYQPQHF
TRBJ2-7 many TRBV18 CASSPPASPRYEQYF
TRBJ1-2 few TRBV5-6 CASSLRTGAGTYGYTF
TRBJ1-3 many TRBV20-1 CSARQDRRPGNTIYF
TRBJ1-2 few TRBV27 CASSLYMSAARGNYGYTF
TRBJ1-1 NA TRBV5-6 CASSSWGANTEAFF
TRBJ2-7 few TRBV6-2/TRBV6-3 CASSDWPGQYF
TRBJ2-2 many TRBV6-2/TRBV6-3 CASSYSTRQGHTGELFF
TRBJ2-7 few TRBV24-1 CATSDPLAGDNEQYF
TRBJ1-2 few TRBV9 CASSVVDGPRMRGYTF
TRBJ2-7 few TRBV7-2 CASSLVVGLAGVGEQYF
TRBJ1-5 many TRBV28 CASSFTPTSQPQHF
TRBJ2-5 NA TRBV12-3/TRBV12-4 CASRIQGDWETQYF